The sequence of this T cell receptor beta chain was determined in a study of T cells after yellow fever vaccination. Notes on the study in general: Detected again after the booster were most primary-vaccination clones, at roughly 95% CD4 and 88% CD8.

In its sample, this clonotype was seen many times. Its specificity is unknown. TCRdb reprocessed the 5' RACE reads via MiXCR and lists one record per CDR3 protein. The profile shows 100,000 to 150,000 distinct CDR3 sequences, about 7.2% of them singletons. The CDR3 is 13 residues long. The ends were cut back, 3 bases at V and 5 bases at J, with 10 bases in the middle. Germline loops: CDR1 LNHNV, CDR2 YYDKDF (reference sequence). This TCR was recovered from a man between 18 and 35 years old who received the YFV17D yellow fever vaccine. The sequencing here drew on CD4+ T cells sorted from PBMCs, taken roughly seven weeks after the first yellow fever vaccination. The chain couples TRBV15 to TRBJ2-5, with D possibly called TRBD1 or TRBD2 (6 bases each). This CDR3 reads CATSSLGGETQYF. In DNA, the CDR3 is TGTGCCACCAGCAGTTTAGGGGGGGAGACCCAGTACTTC.